Shown below are 20 T cell receptor beta chains from a single sample sequenced in a study of blood T cell repertoires in COVID-19. The table came from immunoSEQ multiplex PCR; TCRdb's copy has only in-frame clones and leaves some out. The sample lists approximately 210,000 clones, approximately 80% occurring once. The sequenced material came from PBMCs or T cells enriched from blood (not recorded which). The origin of the receptors is a man aged 35 to 55 who had recovered from COVID-19.

The chain recombines TRBV6-2 or TRBV6-3 with TRBJ1-1; a weak D match, TRBD1 (5 bases). There are 15 residues in the CDR3. CDR1 is MNHEY, CDR2 SVGEGT, per germline. Deletions cut 6 bases from V and 2 bases from J, with 16 bases between. CDR3 sequence: CASSLTSGPNTEAFF. The CDR3 DNA sequence: TGTGCCAGCAGCCTTACCTCAGGGCCAAACACTGAAGCTTTCTTT.

V and J are TRBV3-1 (or the pseudogene TRBV3-2) and TRBJ1-4; tentatively, D is TRBD1 (5 bases). The CDR3 contains 15 residues. Trimming removed 6 bases at V and 5 bases at J, with 16 bases between. The germline CDR1 and CDR2 sequences are LGHDT and YNNKEL (reference sequence). CDR3 sequence reads: CASRKRDGRNEKLFF. The CDR3 nucleotides read TGTGCCAGCAGAAAGCGGGACGGACGAAATGAAAAACTGTTTTTT.

The count of this clone is one. Written as DNA, the CDR3 is TGCGCCAGCAGCCGCGGACTAGCGGGAGGTCACGACCTTTACAATGAGCAGTTCTTC. This translates into CASSRGLAGGHDLYNEQFF. This chain links TRBV5-1 with TRBJ2-1; TRBD2 matches at 14 bases. The CDR3 has 19 amino acids. Germline V gives CDR1 SGHRS, CDR2 YFSETQ. The J segment lost 4 bases and the V segment lost 4 bases, leaving 13 bases of the junction unmatched.

This clone was detected once. The chain is built from TRBV11-2 and TRBJ2-5; 15 bases map to TRBD2. Trimming removed 5 bases from V and 5 bases from J; junction bases left unmatched: 6. This CDR3 is 16 amino acids long. Germline CDR1 is SGHAT and CDR2 is FQNNGV. The CDR3 reads CASSDRTSGRGETQYF. The CDR3 nucleotides are TGTGCCAGCAGCGACAGGACTAGCGGGAGGGGGGAGACCCAGTACTTC.

The chain is built from TRBV30 and TRBJ1-5, with D possibly TRBD1 on 6 matching bases. The ends were cut back, 2 bases at V and 5 bases at J, with 13 bases in the middle. The germline V gene has CDR1 GTSNPN and CDR2 SVGIG (reference sequence). The CDR3 covers 14 residues. The CDR3 spells CAWSLLSGDQPQHF. DNA for the CDR3: TGTGCCTGGAGTTTATTGTCAGGGGATCAGCCCCAGCATTTT.

The CDR3 sequence: CASSPDGGNYEQFF. The CDR3 nucleotides are TGCGCCAGCAGCCCGGATGGAGGGAACTATGAGCAGTTCTTC. The chain joins TRBV5-1 to TRBJ2-1; D is possibly TRBD2 (6 bases). Trimming removed 4 bases from V and 8 bases from J, with 16 bases in between. Germline CDR1 is SGHRS and CDR2 is YFSETQ. This CDR3 comprises 14 residues.

This chain uses TRBV7-2 with TRBJ2-1; 7 nucleotides match TRBD2. The germline V gene has CDR1 SGHTA and CDR2 FQGNSA. With 5 bases clipped from V and 7 bases from J, the junction kept 8 bases outside the gene matches. This CDR3 is built from 14 residues. CDR3 in amino acids: CASSPGLGGNEQFF. As DNA, the CDR3 is TGTGCCAGCAGCCCCGGACTGGGGGGGAATGAGCAGTTCTTC.

The chain is built from TRBV11-2 and TRBJ1-2, with no clear D. Germline CDR1 and CDR2: SGHAT and FQNNGV. The ends were cut back, 5 bases at V and 4 bases at J, with 14 bases in the middle. The CDR3 consists of 14 residues. The CDR3 spells CASSPGSSGYGYTF. The CDR3 DNA sequence: TGTGCCAGCAGCCCTGGATCATCAGGCTATGGCTACACCTTC.

The J gene is TRBJ2-2, the V gene TRBV18; the match to TRBD2 covers 14 bases. Germline V gene lookup returns CDR1 KGHSH and CDR2 LQKENI. J was trimmed by 5 bases and V by 1 base; bases with no gene match: 9. The CDR3 runs 19 residues. The CDR3 reads CASSPRGLAGAGRTGELFF. In DNA, the CDR3 is TGTGCCAGCTCACCACGGGGACTAGCGGGAGCGGGAAGAACCGGGGAGCTGTTTTTT.

The V and J genes are TRBV19 and TRBJ1-2; TRBD1 is a possible D gene (5 bases). The V and J ends lost 5 bases and 8 bases respectively, with 9 bases between them. The CDR3 contains 11 residues. Germline loops: CDR1 LNHDA, CDR2 SQIVND (reference sequence). CDR3 protein: CASSSGNGYTF. The CDR3 nucleotides are TGTGCCAGTAGTTCAGGGAACGGCTACACCTTC.

J is TRBJ2-1 and V is TRBV5-1, with TRBD1 identical over 8 bases. Germline V gene lookup returns CDR1 SGHRS and CDR2 YFSETQ. CDR3 length: 16 residues. The V gene end was trimmed by 4 bases and the J gene end by 6 bases; junction bases not matched to a gene: 12. The chain's CDR3 is CASSRGQGLKANEQFF. The CDR3 nucleotides are TGCGCCAGCAGCCGCGGACAGGGCCTGAAGGCCAATGAGCAGTTCTTC.

The chain has TRBV27 and TRBJ1-6; a weak D match, TRBD1 (6 bases). Germline V gene lookup returns CDR1 MNHEY and CDR2 SMNVEV (reference sequence). The CDR3 extends over 15 amino acids. Trimming shortened V by 2 bases and J by 9 bases, and 14 bases separated the two germline ends. CDR3 loop: CASSLGGHPFSPLHF. In nucleotides, the CDR3 is TGTGCCAGCAGTTTAGGGGGACACCCCTTTTCACCCCTCCACTTT.

This chain connects TRBV20-1 to TRBJ2-7; D call uncertain. Trimming took 6 bases from V and 2 from J, leaving 8 bases between them. CDR1 is DFQATT, CDR2 SNEGSKA, per germline (reference sequence). The CDR3 totals 11 residues. The CDR3 sequence is CSAFPPYEQYF. The CDR3 bases are TGCAGTGCCTTCCCCCCCTACGAGCAGTACTTC.

This chain joins TRBV10-2 and TRBJ2-5; D not resolved. Germline assignment: CDR1 WSHSY and CDR2 SAAADI. The CDR3 spans 13 residues. Deletions cut 1 base from V and 5 bases from J, with 8 bases between. CDR3 nucleotide sequence: TGCGCCAGCAGTGAGTACCCTCGGGAGACCCAGTACTTC. Amino acids: CASSEYPRETQYF.

V and J are TRBV4-3 and TRBJ1-1; 8 bases map to TRBD1. Trimming at V came to 0 bases and at J to 5 bases, leaving 11 bases not matched to a gene. CDR1 LGHNA and CDR2 YSLEER come from the germline V gene. The CDR3 spans 17 residues. The CDR3 sequence: CASSQDSGQGRWTEAFF. DNA of the CDR3: TGCGCCAGCAGCCAAGATTCTGGACAGGGAAGGTGGACTGAAGCTTTCTTT.

V gene TRBV13 combines with J gene TRBJ1-5; the D gene is possibly TRBD1 (6 bases). Germline loops: CDR1 PRHDT, CDR2 FYEKMQ (reference sequence). V gave up 4 bases and J gave up 6 bases, with 16 bases separating them. CDR3 length: 15 residues. The CDR3 sequence is CASSSRDTGGQPQHF. CDR3 sequence (DNA): TGTGCCAGCAGCTCACGGGACACCGGCGGTCAGCCCCAGCATTTT.

The chain has TRBV19 and TRBJ1-6; no firm D call. This CDR3 spans 14 amino acids. The V gene's germline CDR1 is LNHDA and CDR2 SQIVND (reference sequence). With 5 bases removed from V and 4 bases from J, the gap between germline ends came to 9 bases. CDR3: CASSPQVYNSPLHF. CDR3 sequence (DNA): TGTGCCAGTAGTCCGCAGGTGTATAATTCACCCCTCCACTTT.

The chain has TRBV28 and TRBJ2-3; D is unresolved. This CDR3 has 12 amino acids. Germline loops: CDR1 MDHEN, CDR2 SYDVKM. The V end was cut by 4 bases, the J end by 4 bases, with 6 bases between. CDR3 loop: CASSSVADTQYF. The CDR3 DNA is TGTGCCAGCAGTTCAGTGGCAGATACGCAGTATTTT.

This chain connects TRBV7-8 to TRBJ2-5, with 7 bases fitting TRBD1. This CDR3 region has 15 residues. Germline loops: CDR1 SGHVS, CDR2 FQNEAQ. V dropped 5 bases and J dropped 1; count of bases not matched to a gene: 7. The CDR3 coding sequence is TGTGCCAGCAGCGCCCGAGGGGGCCTCCAAGAGACCCAGTACTTC. As protein: CASSARGGLQETQYF.

In this sample, this clone turned up a few times. In DNA, the CDR3 is TGCAGTGCTAATCAGTACTATGGCTACACCTTC. Translated: CSANQYYGYTF. The rearrangement links TRBV20-1 to TRBJ1-2; D uncertain. With 4 bases removed from V and 3 bases from J, the gap between germline ends came to 6 bases. The V gene's germline CDR1 is DFQATT and CDR2 SNEGSKA (reference sequence). This CDR3 comprises 11 residues.